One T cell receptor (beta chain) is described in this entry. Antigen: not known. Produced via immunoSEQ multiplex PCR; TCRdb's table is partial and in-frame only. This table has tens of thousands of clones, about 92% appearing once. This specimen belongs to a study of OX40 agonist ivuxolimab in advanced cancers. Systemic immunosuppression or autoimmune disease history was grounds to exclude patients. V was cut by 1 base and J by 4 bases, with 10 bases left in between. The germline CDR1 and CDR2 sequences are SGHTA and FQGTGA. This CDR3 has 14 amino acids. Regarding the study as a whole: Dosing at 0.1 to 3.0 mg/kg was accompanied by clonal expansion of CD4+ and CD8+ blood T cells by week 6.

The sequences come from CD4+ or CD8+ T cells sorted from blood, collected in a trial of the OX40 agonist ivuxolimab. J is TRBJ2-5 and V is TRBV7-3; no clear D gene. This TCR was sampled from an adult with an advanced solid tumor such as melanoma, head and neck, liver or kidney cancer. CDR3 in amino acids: CASSLKILIETQYF. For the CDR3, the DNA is TGTGCCAGCAGCTTAAAAATCCTTATAGAGACCCAGTACTTC.